The 22 T cell receptor beta chains listed next were all sequenced from one sample in a study of CD8 T cells in ankylosing spondylitis. TCRdb re-analysed the 5' RACE reads in MiXCR, keeping a single row per CDR3 protein. This sample has 350,000 to 450,000 distinct CDR3 sequences; around 20% occur once, and the top ten carry 13%. Sequencing input: blood, either unsorted or a sorted T cell fraction (not recorded which). Source of these receptors: a male donor with ankylosing spondylitis or in good health (not recorded which).

This clonotype was recorded at least ten times. The chain joins TRBV20-1 to TRBJ2-1; perhaps TRBD2 as D (5 bases). V was pared by 5 bases and J by 5 bases, with 19 bases between. Germline CDR1 is DFQATT and CDR2 is SNEGSKA (reference sequence). The CDR3 loop spans 15 amino acids. The CDR3 DNA sequence: TGCAGTGCTGCGGGTGCGGAACGAAATCACAATGAGCAGTTCTTC. The encoded protein is CSAAGAERNHNEQFF.

This clonotype was recorded many times. The rearrangement links TRBV5-6 to TRBJ2-3; D is unresolved. CDR1 and CDR2 from the germline V gene are SGHDT and YYEEEE. The CDR3 length is 13 residues. The V end lost 5 bases, the J end lost 3 bases, and 10 bases lay between the germline ends. CDR3 residues: CASSSGLTDTQYF. CDR3 nucleotides: TGTGCCAGCAGTTCCGGCCTGACAGATACGCAGTATTTT. Full variable domain (outside the CDR3, taken from reference TRBV5-6 and TRBJ2-3): DAGVTQSPTHLIKTRGQQVTLRCSPKSGHDTVSWYQQALGQGPQFIFQYYEEEERQRGNFPDRFSGHQFPNYSSELNVNALLLGDSALYLCASSSGLTDTQYFGPGTRLTVL.

The chain combines TRBV20-1 with TRBJ2-1; 13 nucleotides line up with TRBD2. This CDR3 is built from 16 residues. The V gene end was trimmed by 0 bases and the J gene end by 8 bases; junction bases not matched to a gene: 7. From germline, CDR1 is DFQATT and CDR2 SNEGSKA (reference sequence). CDR3 residues: CSARDLGTSGVDEQFF. DNA of the CDR3: TGCAGTGCTAGAGATCTCGGGACTAGCGGGGTGGATGAGCAGTTCTTC.

The chain combines TRBV7-9 with TRBJ2-1, with 7 bases identical to TRBD1. The CDR3 totals 16 residues. V was pared by 5 bases and J by 6 bases, with 13 bases of the junction left unmatched. Germline V lookup: CDR1 SEHNR, CDR2 FQNEAQ (reference sequence). Here the CDR3 DNA reads TGTGCCAGCAGCCTCCAGATCTTTACAGGGGTCAATGAGCAGTTCTTC. Amino acid sequence: CASSLQIFTGVNEQFF.

The rearrangement links TRBV12-5 to TRBJ2-1; 15 bases line up with TRBD2. Germline CDR1 LGHNT, CDR2 FRNRAP. The CDR3 length is 17 residues. V was pared by 2 bases and J by 5 bases, with 4 bases of the junction left unmatched. CDR3 sequence (DNA): TGTGCTAGTGGTTTGAGGACTAGCGGGGGGGCCAACAATGAGCAGTTCTTC. This encodes CASGLRTSGGANNEQFF.

This clonotype appeared a few times. The rearrangement uses TRBV10-3 and TRBJ2-3; maybe TRBD2 (7 bases). CDR3 length equals 12 residues. V was trimmed by 11 bases and J by 3 bases, leaving 12 bases between them. The germline gives CDR1 ENHRY, CDR2 SYGVKD. The CDR3 region is CAGGGLTDTQYF. CDR3 DNA: TGTGCCGGGGGGGGGCTGACAGATACGCAGTATTTT.

This rearrangement joins TRBV10-3 to TRBJ1-5; possible D gene TRBD1, 5 bases. This CDR3 comprises 12 residues. Germline CDR1 and CDR2: ENHRY and SYGVKD. Deletions cut 2 bases from V and 10 bases from J, with 9 bases between. The CDR3 reads CAISEPQGPQHF. The DNA of the CDR3 is TGTGCCATCAGTGAGCCCCAGGGCCCCCAGCATTTT.

V and J are TRBV12-3 or TRBV12-4 and TRBJ1-2; D not resolved. V was pared by 2 bases and J by 8 bases, with 9 bases between. The CDR3 totals 12 residues. The CDR3 DNA reads TGTGCCAGCAGTTTACTTTCGGAGGGCTACACCTTC. This codes for CASSLLSEGYTF.

This clonotype was recorded a few times. The chain has TRBV7-9 and TRBJ2-3; 7 bases line up with TRBD2. The CDR3 length is 14 residues. Germline values: CDR1 SEHNR, CDR2 FQNEAQ (reference sequence). J lost 5 bases, V lost 5 bases, and 7 bases had no gene match. CDR3 amino acids: CASSMAGDLDTQYF. The CDR3 nucleotides are TGTGCCAGCAGCATGGCGGGGGATCTAGATACGCAGTATTTT.

This clonotype was found a few times. The chain joins TRBV11-1 to TRBJ2-1, with D possibly being TRBD2 (6 bases). In germline, CDR1 is SGHAT, CDR2 FQDESV (reference sequence). Between the trimmed V and J ends, which lost 2 bases and 0 bases, there was a span of 14 bases. The CDR3 extends over 17 amino acids. Here the CDR3 reads CASSLTGGRYSYNEQFF. Here the CDR3 DNA reads TGTGCCAGCAGCTTAACCGGGGGAAGGTACTCCTACAATGAGCAGTTCTTC.

The rearrangement links TRBV20-1 to TRBJ2-7, with 10 bases fitting TRBD1. CDR1 and CDR2 (germline): DFQATT, SNEGSKA (reference sequence). Losses at the gene ends were 6 bases for V and 6 bases for J; bases not matched to a gene: 23. This CDR3 contains 18 residues. CDR3 DNA: TGCAGTGCGGAATTAAGTCCCGGGACAGGGGTGATTTCCGGCGAGCAGTACTTC. Its protein product is CSAELSPGTGVISGEQYF.

This clonotype was seen a few times. The chain combines TRBV28 with TRBJ2-3; the match to TRBD2 covers 9 bases. Germline CDR1 is MDHEN and CDR2 is SYDVKM. The CDR3 spans 16 residues. Trimming at V came to 4 bases and at J to 2 bases, leaving 7 bases not matched to a gene. Here the CDR3 reads CASSSRTSVYTDTQYF. The CDR3 DNA sequence: TGTGCCAGCAGTTCAAGGACTAGCGTATACACAGATACGCAGTATTTT.

The CDR3 DNA follows: TGCAGCGTGGGCGCCCAAGGCTACGAGCAGTACTTC. Its translation is CSVGAQGYEQYF. The chain joins TRBV29-1 to TRBJ2-7; D call uncertain. This CDR3 has 12 residues. Germline loops: CDR1 SQVTM, CDR2 ANQGSEA. V lost 6 bases to trimming and J lost 3 bases, with 12 bases between them.

This clonotype came up many times. The chain links TRBV12-3 or TRBV12-4 to TRBJ2-1; 8 bases agree with TRBD2. The CDR3 is made up of 11 amino acids. V shed 8 bases, J shed 6 bases, and the junction held 0 bases outside the gene matches. CDR3 DNA: TGTGCCAGCCGGGGGGGCAATGAGCAGTTCTTC. Protein product: CASRGGNEQFF.

Comments on this clonotype: At one of its ends the junction is not consistent with the germline gene, which may arise from a read error. This rearrangement joins TRBV5-5 to TRBJ2-7; D may match TRBD1 or TRBD2 (5 bases each). This CDR3 comprises 13 residues. Per the germline V gene, CDR1 is SGHKS and CDR2 is YYEKEE (reference sequence). This CDR3 is CVSSLGDHYEQYF. CDR3 coding DNA: TGTGTCAGCAGCTTGGGGGATCACTACGAGCAGTACTTC.

This clonotype was picked up a small number of times. J is TRBJ1-2 and V is TRBV25-1; 7 bases align to TRBD1. CDR1 and CDR2 (germline): MGHDK, SYGVNS. The V and J ends lost 4 bases and 5 bases, in that order; junction bases with no gene match: 16. The CDR3 loop spans 17 amino acids. The CDR3, as DNA: TGTGCCAGCAGTGTGGGAACAGGGGTCCCGTTTGGGTATGGCTACACCTTC. This encodes CASSVGTGVPFGYGYTF.

The chain combines TRBV2 with TRBJ1-1; possible D gene TRBD1, 5 bases. Per the germline V gene, CDR1 is SNHLY and CDR2 is FYNNEI. The CDR3 loop spans 12 amino acids. Trimming removed 5 bases at V and 6 bases at J, with 10 bases between. The CDR3 protein is CASSSRDAEAFF. The CDR3 DNA sequence: TGTGCCAGCAGTTCCCGGGACGCTGAAGCTTTCTTT.

The chain links TRBV7-9 to TRBJ2-6; 7 bases fit TRBD1. This CDR3 is built from 17 residues. The trim removed 1 base at V and 2 bases at J, leaving 5 bases unmatched. The germline V gene encodes CDR1 SEHNR and CDR2 FQNEAQ (reference sequence). The CDR3 DNA is TGTGCCAGCAGCTTAGTTGGGACAGTGCCTGGGGCCAACGTCCTGACTTTC. Translation: CASSLVGTVPGANVLTF.

The rearrangement links TRBV20-1 to TRBJ2-7; TRBD2 might be the D (7 bases). V lost 2 bases to trimming and J lost 3 bases, with 11 bases between them. The CDR3 is made up of 13 amino acids. Germline V gene lookup returns CDR1 DFQATT and CDR2 SNEGSKA (reference sequence). Here the CDR3 DNA reads TGCAGTGCTAGAACGGGGGGCATCTACGAGCAGTACTTC. Translation: CSARTGGIYEQYF.

The V and J genes are TRBV20-1 and TRBJ2-7; D perhaps matches TRBD1 (6 bases). The CDR3 contains 15 residues. V dropped 6 bases and J dropped 3 bases, with 21 bases sitting between them. In germline, CDR1 is DFQATT, CDR2 SNEGSKA (reference sequence). The CDR3 region is CSAKDYRVLGYEQYF. CDR3 DNA sequence: TGCAGTGCCAAAGATTACAGGGTCTTGGGCTACGAGCAGTACTTC.

This clonotype was recorded a few times. The chain combines TRBV3-1 with TRBJ2-3, with 11 bases lining up with TRBD2. CDR1 is LGHDT and CDR2 is YNNKEL in the germline V gene (reference sequence). The trim removed 4 bases at V and 3 bases at J, leaving 6 bases unmatched. This CDR3 spans 16 amino acids. CDR3 sequence (DNA): TGTGCCAGCAGCCGTCACTCTAGCGGGGGGACAGATACGCAGTATTTT. Translated, it gives CASSRHSSGGTDTQYF.

J is TRBJ2-1 and V is TRBV27; D uncertain. Trimming removed 8 bases from V and 0 bases from J, with 11 bases in between. This CDR3 has 14 amino acids. The germline CDR1 and CDR2 sequences are MNHEY and SMNVEV (reference sequence). CDR3 region: CASHPIYSYNEQFF. The DNA for the CDR3 is TGTGCCAGCCATCCAATTTACTCCTACAATGAGCAGTTCTTC.